The sequence of this TCR beta chain was determined in a study of identical twins. Findings and limits, study-wide: The more abundant beta clonotypes in cord blood had fewer insertions, and memory repertoires did not show this.

TCRdb ran MiXCR on the 5' RACE reads and lists one entry per CDR3 protein. This sample has some 760,000 distinct CDR3 sequences; 18% occur once, and the top ten carry about 12%. This clonotype was counted only a few times. Its specificity is unknown. The data also belong to a second study, concerning T cells expressing NK-cell markers. That source notes: NKG2C+ dominant clonotypes from several donors made up about 1.0-7.5% of CD8+ T cells. A few donors' CD3+CD56-NKG2C+ cells were dominated by the same clonotypes.

The TCR comes from a woman aged 18-30 years in good health. Source material: PBMCs.

The CDR3 DNA sequence: TGTGCCAGCAGTGACCAAACAGGACTCTACTATGGCTACACCTTC. Translating gives CASSDQTGLYYGYTF. The chain employs TRBV6-1 and TRBJ1-2; D is perhaps TRBD1 (5 bases). This CDR3 spans 15 amino acids. Trimming removed 3 bases from V and 3 bases from J, with 14 bases in between. Per germline, CDR1 MNHNS and CDR2 SASEGT.